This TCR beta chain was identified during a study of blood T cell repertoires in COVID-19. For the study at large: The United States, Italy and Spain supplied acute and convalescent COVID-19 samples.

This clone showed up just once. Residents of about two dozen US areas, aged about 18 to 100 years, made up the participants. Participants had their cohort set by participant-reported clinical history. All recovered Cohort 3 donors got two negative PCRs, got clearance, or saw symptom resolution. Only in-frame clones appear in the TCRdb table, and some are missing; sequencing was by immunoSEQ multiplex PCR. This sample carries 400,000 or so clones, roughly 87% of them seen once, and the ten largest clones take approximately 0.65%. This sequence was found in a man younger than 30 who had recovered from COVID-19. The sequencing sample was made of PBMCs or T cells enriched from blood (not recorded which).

CDR3 nucleotide sequence: TGTGCCAGCAGCTCGGGGGGGCAAGGGGAGACCCAGTACTTC. Residues: CASSSGGQGETQYF. J is TRBJ2-5 and V is TRBV13, with TRBD2 matching 8 bases. The CDR3 extends over 14 amino acids. The germline V gene encodes CDR1 PRHDT and CDR2 FYEKMQ (reference sequence). Trimming removed 4 bases from V and 5 bases from J; junction bases left unmatched: 6.